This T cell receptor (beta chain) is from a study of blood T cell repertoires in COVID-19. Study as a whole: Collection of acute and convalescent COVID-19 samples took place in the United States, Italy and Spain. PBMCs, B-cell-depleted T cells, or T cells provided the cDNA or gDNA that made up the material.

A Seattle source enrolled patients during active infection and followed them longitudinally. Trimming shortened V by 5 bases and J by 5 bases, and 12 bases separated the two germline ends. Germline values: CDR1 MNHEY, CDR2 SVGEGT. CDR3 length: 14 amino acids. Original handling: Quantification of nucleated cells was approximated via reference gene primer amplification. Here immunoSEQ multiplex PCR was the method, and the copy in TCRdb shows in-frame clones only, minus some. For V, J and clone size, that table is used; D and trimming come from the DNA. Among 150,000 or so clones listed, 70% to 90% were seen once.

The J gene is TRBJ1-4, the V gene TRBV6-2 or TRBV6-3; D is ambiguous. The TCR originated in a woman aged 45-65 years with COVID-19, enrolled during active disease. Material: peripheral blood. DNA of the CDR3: TGTGCCAGCAGTGTCCGGGATAGAAATGAAAAACTGTTTTTT. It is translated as CASSVRDRNEKLFF.